The 17 T cell receptor beta chains reported below all come from one sample, sequenced in a study of T-cell memory formation after mild COVID-19. TCRdb ran MiXCR on the 5' RACE reads and lists one entry per CDR3 protein. Here the sample spans 300,000 to 350,000 distinct CDR3 sequences, roughly an eighth being singletons. Material: PBMCs or a T cell subset sorted from them (not recorded which). These receptors were taken from a man between 18 and 29 years old who had mild COVID-19 (a few samples of this study predate the infection). Cell type and time point are not known.

This clonotype has a handful of counts. The chain is built from TRBV20-1 and TRBJ1-1; 8 positions agree with TRBD1. CDR1 DFQATT and CDR2 SNEGSKA come from the germline V gene (reference sequence). There are 14 residues in the CDR3. Unmatched junction bases numbered 6, after V lost 6 bases and J lost 0 bases. For the CDR3, the DNA is TGCAGTGCGAGAAGGGACAGGCTGAACACTGAAGCTTTCTTT. This encodes CSARRDRLNTEAFF.

The V gene is TRBV28, the J gene TRBJ1-1, with D perhaps matching TRBD1 (5 bases). The CDR3 sequence is 13 residues long. The germline V gene encodes CDR1 MDHEN and CDR2 SYDVKM. V was clipped by 9 bases and J by 0 bases, with 11 bases between them. CDR3 nucleotide sequence: TGTGCCAGTCTGGGGCCGGTGAACACTGAAGCTTTCTTT. Translating gives CASLGPVNTEAFF.

This clonotype was seen a handful of times. V usage is TRBV7-8 and J usage is TRBJ1-1; D is perhaps TRBD1 (6 bases). This CDR3 is built from 15 residues. V shed 5 bases and J shed 4 bases, with 17 bases lying between them. The V gene's germline CDR1 is SGHVS and CDR2 FQNEAQ. This CDR3 reads CASSAASGARTEAFF. In nucleotides, the CDR3 is TGTGCCAGCAGCGCGGCATCAGGGGCGCGCACTGAAGCTTTCTTT.

The V call is TRBV15, the J call TRBJ2-1; no firm D call. Trimming removed 1 base from V and 4 bases from J, with 5 bases in between. The germline V gene encodes CDR1 LNHNV and CDR2 YYDKDF (reference sequence). This CDR3 has 13 residues. The CDR3 region has the DNA TGTGCCACCAGCAGAGTTGGGTACAATGAGCAGTTCTTC. Protein product: CATSRVGYNEQFF.

This clonotype was counted a few times. The chain employs TRBV5-1 and TRBJ2-5; D may be TRBD2 (5 bases). Germline V gene sequence: CDR1 SGHRS, CDR2 YFSETQ. The CDR3 runs to 15 residues. V was trimmed by 5 bases and J by 5 bases, leaving 19 bases between them. The CDR3 here is CASREAPFAEETQYF. The CDR3 DNA is TGCGCCAGCAGGGAGGCCCCTTTCGCAGAGGAGACCCAGTACTTC.

In this sample, this clonotype turned up a few times. This chain uses TRBV27 with TRBJ1-5; 9 nucleotides line up with TRBD1. CDR3 length: 16 residues. Germline V gene lookup returns CDR1 MNHEY and CDR2 SMNVEV (reference sequence). V lost 5 bases to trimming and J lost 5 bases; unmatched junction nucleotides: 10. The CDR3 bases are TGTGCCAGCAGTCCATCCGGGACAGGGCAGGATCAGCCCCAGCATTTT. It codes for CASSPSGTGQDQPQHF.

Many counts were recorded for this clonotype. This chain joins TRBV12-3 or TRBV12-4 and TRBJ2-3, with 11 bases lining up with TRBD2. This CDR3 region has 16 residues. With 2 bases clipped from V and 4 bases from J, the junction kept 5 bases outside the gene matches. Written as DNA, the CDR3 is TGTGCCAGCAGTTTAATTGGTAGCGGGGGGGCAGATACGCAGTATTTT. Translation gives CASSLIGSGGADTQYF.

This sequence joins TRBV7-9 and TRBJ2-1; 7 bases align to TRBD1. There are 16 residues in the CDR3. Germline V gives CDR1 SEHNR, CDR2 FQNEAQ (reference sequence). J lost 7 bases, V lost 5 bases, and 14 bases had no gene match. CDR3 residues: CASSITEGARDNEQFF. CDR3 nucleotides: TGTGCCAGCAGCATAACCGAGGGGGCTCGGGATAATGAGCAGTTCTTC.

V gene TRBV6-5 combines with J gene TRBJ2-3; no definite D call. The germline V gene encodes CDR1 MNHEY and CDR2 SVGAGI. The CDR3 extends over 14 amino acids. V dropped 0 bases and J dropped 4 bases, with 8 bases sitting between them. Here the CDR3 reads CASSYSRTSDTQYF. The CDR3 DNA reads as TGTGCCAGCAGTTACTCCAGAACCTCAGATACGCAGTATTTT.

In this sample, this clonotype turned up many times. This chain joins TRBV7-9 and TRBJ1-2; no definite D call. The CDR3 covers 18 residues. V was clipped by 5 bases and J by 0 bases, with 22 bases between them. The V gene's germline CDR1 is SEHNR and CDR2 FQNEAQ (reference sequence). CDR3 residues: CASSPSGFKHRANYGYTF. In nucleotides, the CDR3 is TGTGCCAGCAGCCCATCGGGCTTTAAACACAGAGCTAACTATGGCTACACCTTC.

This clonotype showed up just a few times. V usage is TRBV5-1 and J usage is TRBJ1-1; a possible D gene is TRBD1 (5 bases). CDR3 length equals 13 residues. Germline CDR1 reads SGHRS; CDR2 reads YFSETQ. V lost 4 bases and J lost 7, with 14 bases in between. This chain's CDR3 is CASSVSTESEAFF. CDR3 nucleotide sequence: TGCGCCAGCAGCGTATCGACAGAGAGTGAAGCTTTCTTT.

The CDR3 reads CASSPSGPRETQYF. The CDR3, as DNA: TGTGCCAGCAGTCCTTCGGGACCGCGGGAGACCCAGTACTTC. The chain has TRBV14 and TRBJ2-5; the D gene could be TRBD1 or TRBD2 (5 bases each). V was clipped by 6 bases and J by 5 bases, with 16 bases between them. The CDR3 spans 14 residues. The germline V gene has CDR1 SGHDN and CDR2 FVKESK.

Comment on this clonotype: Likely a read error: the CDR3 ends without its conserved phenylalanine or tryptophan. The genes are TRBV24-1 and TRBJ2-1; possibly TRBD1 for D (5 bases). Gene TRBJ2-5 matches the end of the DNA better, so the J call may be wrong. The CDR3 covers 15 residues. Germline assignment: CDR1 KGHDR and CDR2 SFDVKD. The CDR3 region has the DNA TGTGCCACCAGTGAGACTGGACATTTCCAAGAGACCCAGTACCTC. Its protein is CATSETGHFQETQYL.

The count of this clonotype is one. The chain combines TRBV5-6 with TRBJ1-5; no firm D call. This CDR3 is built from 15 residues. The V gene's germline CDR1 is SGHDT and CDR2 YYEEEE. Deletions cut 5 bases from V and 1 base from J, with 13 bases between. CDR3 coding DNA: TGTGCCAGCAGTTCAACTCACGGGAGCAATCAGCCCCAGCATTTT. This sequence encodes CASSSTHGSNQPQHF.

The CDR3 reads CASSSRTREDYDNEQFF. CDR3 nucleotide sequence: TGTGCCAGCAGCTCGCGGACAAGGGAAGATTACGACAATGAGCAGTTCTTC. The chain carries TRBV13 and TRBJ2-1; a weak D match, TRBD1 (5 bases). CDR1 and CDR2 from the germline V gene are PRHDT and FYEKMQ (reference sequence). The CDR3 is 17 amino acids. Trimming removed 4 bases from V and 5 bases from J, with 21 bases in between. Supplemented by reference TRBV13 and TRBJ2-1, the full variable domain reads AAGVIQSPRHLIKEKRETATLKCYPIPRHDTVYWYQQGPGQDPQFLISFYEKMQSDKGSIPDRFSAQQFSDYHSELNMSSLELGDSALYFCASSSRTREDYDNEQFFGPGTRLTVL.

The chain combines TRBV18 with TRBJ2-4; perhaps TRBD2 as D (6 bases). V shed 3 bases and J shed 6 bases, with 12 bases lying between them. The CDR3 runs 14 residues. Germline CDR1 KGHSH, CDR2 LQKENI. CDR3 in DNA: TGTGCCAGCTCACCGGCGGGGCCGATAAACATTCAGTACTTC. Encoded protein: CASSPAGPINIQYF. Drawing the rest from reference TRBV18 and TRBJ2-4, the complete variable domain is NAGVMQNPRHLVRRRGQEARLRCSPMKGHSHVYWYRQLPEEGLKFMVYLQKENIIDESGMPKERFSAEFPKEGPSILRIQQVVRGDSAAYFCASSPAGPINIQYFGAGTRLSVL.

This clonotype was picked up a small number of times. J is TRBJ2-5 and V is TRBV5-1, with 11 positions matching TRBD1. Trimming cost V 3 bases and J 5 bases; bases outside gene matches: 12. Germline V lookup: CDR1 SGHRS, CDR2 YFSETQ. The CDR3 is made up of 17 amino acids. The CDR3 DNA sequence: TGCGCCAGCAGCTCGTCTAGGACAGGGGGCCCTTCGGAGACCCAGTACTTC. It encodes CASSSSRTGGPSETQYF.